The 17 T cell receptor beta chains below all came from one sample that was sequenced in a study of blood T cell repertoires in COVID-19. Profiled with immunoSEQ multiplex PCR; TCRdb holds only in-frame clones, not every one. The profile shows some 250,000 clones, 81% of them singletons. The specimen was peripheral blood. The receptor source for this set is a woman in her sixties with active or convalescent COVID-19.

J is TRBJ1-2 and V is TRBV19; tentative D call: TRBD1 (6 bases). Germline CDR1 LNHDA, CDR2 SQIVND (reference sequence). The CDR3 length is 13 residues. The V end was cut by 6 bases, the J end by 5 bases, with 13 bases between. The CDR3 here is CASSTQGSYGYTF. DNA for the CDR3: TGTGCCAGTAGCACCCAGGGGTCTTATGGCTACACCTTC.

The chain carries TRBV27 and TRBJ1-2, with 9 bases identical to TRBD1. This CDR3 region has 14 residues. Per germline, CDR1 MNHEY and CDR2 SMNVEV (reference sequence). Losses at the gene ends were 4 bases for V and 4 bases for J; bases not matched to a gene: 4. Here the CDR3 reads CASSSPGQGYGYTF. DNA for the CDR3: TGTGCCAGCAGTTCACCGGGACAGGGCTATGGCTACACCTTC.

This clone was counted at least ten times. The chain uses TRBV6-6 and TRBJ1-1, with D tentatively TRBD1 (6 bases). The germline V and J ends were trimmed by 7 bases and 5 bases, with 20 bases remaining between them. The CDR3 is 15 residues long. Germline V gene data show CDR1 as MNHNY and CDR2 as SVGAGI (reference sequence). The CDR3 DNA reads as TGTGCCAGCACCTCGGGTCAGGGGATGAGAACTGAAGCTTTCTTT. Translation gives CASTSGQGMRTEAFF.

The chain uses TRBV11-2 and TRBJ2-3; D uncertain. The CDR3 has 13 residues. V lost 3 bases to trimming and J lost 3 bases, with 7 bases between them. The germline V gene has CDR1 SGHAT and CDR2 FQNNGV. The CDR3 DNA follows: TGTGCCAGCAGCTTGACCGGGACAGATACGCAGTATTTT. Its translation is CASSLTGTDTQYF.

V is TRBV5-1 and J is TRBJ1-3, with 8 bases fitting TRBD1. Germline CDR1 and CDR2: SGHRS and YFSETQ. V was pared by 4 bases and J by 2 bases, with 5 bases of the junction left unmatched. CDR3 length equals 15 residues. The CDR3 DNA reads TGCGCCAGCAGCCAATCGACAGGGGCTGGAAACACCATATATTTT. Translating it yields CASSQSTGAGNTIYF. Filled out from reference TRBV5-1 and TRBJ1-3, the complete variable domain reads KAGVTQTPRYLIKTRGQQVTLSCSPISGHRSVSWYQQTPGQGLQFLFEYFSETQRNKGNFPGRFSGRQFSNSRSEMNVSTLELGDSALYLCASSQSTGAGNTIYFGEGSWLTVV.

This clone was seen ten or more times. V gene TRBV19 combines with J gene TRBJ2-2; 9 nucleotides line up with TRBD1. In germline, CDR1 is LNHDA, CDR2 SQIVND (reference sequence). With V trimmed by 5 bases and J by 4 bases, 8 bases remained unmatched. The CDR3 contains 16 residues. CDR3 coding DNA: TGTGCCAGTAGTCAGGGACAGGGCGCGGGCACCGGGGAGCTGTTTTTT. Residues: CASSQGQGAGTGELFF. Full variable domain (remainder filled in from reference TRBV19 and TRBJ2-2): DGGITQSPKYLFRKEGQNVTLSCEQNLNHDAMYWYRQDPGQGLRLIYYSQIVNDFQKGDIAEGYSVSREKKESFPLTVTSAQKNPTAFYLCASSQGQGAGTGELFFGEGSRLTVL.

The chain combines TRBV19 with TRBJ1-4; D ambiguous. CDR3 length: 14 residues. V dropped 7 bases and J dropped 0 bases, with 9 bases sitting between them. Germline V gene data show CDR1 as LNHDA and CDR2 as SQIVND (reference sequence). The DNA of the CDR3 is TGTGCCAGTAACCCACAGACAACTAATGAAAAACTGTTTTTT. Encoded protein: CASNPQTTNEKLFF.

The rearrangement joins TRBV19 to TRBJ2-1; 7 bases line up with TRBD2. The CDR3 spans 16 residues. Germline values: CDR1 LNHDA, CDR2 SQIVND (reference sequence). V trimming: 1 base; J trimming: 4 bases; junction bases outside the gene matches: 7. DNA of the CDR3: TGTGCCAGTAGTATAGTCGGCGGGGGTAAATACAATGAGCAGTTCTTC. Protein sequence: CASSIVGGGKYNEQFF.

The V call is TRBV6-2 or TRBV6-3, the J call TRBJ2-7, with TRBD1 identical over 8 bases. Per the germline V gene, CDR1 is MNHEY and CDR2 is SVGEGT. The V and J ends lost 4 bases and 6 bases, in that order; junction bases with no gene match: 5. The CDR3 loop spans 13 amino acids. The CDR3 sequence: CASSLTGAGEQYF. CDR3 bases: TGTGCCAGCAGTTTGACAGGGGCTGGCGAGCAGTACTTC.

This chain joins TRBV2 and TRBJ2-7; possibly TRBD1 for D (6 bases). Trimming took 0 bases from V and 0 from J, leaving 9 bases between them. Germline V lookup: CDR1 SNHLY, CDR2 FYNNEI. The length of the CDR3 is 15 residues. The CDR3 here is CASSEAGTSSYEQYF. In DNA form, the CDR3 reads TGTGCCAGCAGTGAAGCGGGGACATCCTCCTACGAGCAGTACTTC.

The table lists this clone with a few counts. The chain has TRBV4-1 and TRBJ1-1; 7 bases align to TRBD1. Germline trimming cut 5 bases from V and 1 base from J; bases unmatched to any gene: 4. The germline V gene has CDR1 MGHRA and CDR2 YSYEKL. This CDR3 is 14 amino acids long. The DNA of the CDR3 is TGCGCCAGCAGCTTCGGACAGGAGAACACTGAAGCTTTCTTT. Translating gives CASSFGQENTEAFF.

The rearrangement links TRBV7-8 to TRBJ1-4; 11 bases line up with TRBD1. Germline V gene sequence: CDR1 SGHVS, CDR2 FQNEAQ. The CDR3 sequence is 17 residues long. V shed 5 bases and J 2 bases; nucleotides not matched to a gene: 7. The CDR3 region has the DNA TGTGCCAGCAGCACCTCGGGACAGGGGGTGACTAATGAAAAACTGTTTTTT. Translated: CASSTSGQGVTNEKLFF.

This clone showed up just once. The CDR3 protein is CASSQDAGRINQPQHF. The CDR3 nucleotides are TGCGCCAGCAGCCAAGACGCGGGGCGGATCAATCAGCCCCAGCATTTT. The chain has TRBV4-1 and TRBJ1-5, with D possibly TRBD1 on 5 matching bases. CDR1 MGHRA and CDR2 YSYEKL come from the germline V gene. V was trimmed by 0 bases and J by 3 bases, leaving 12 bases between them. The CDR3 runs to 16 residues.

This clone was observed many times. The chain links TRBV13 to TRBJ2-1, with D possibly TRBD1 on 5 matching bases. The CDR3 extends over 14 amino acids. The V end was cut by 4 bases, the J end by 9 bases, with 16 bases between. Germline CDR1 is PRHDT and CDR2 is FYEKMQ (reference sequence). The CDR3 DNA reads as TGTGCCAGCAGCTCAAGGGGCACCCAGGGTGAGCAGTTCTTC. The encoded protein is CASSSRGTQGEQFF.

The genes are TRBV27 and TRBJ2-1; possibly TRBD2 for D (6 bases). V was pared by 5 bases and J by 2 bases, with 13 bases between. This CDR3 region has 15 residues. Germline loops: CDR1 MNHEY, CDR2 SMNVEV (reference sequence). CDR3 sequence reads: CASSLSEGTYNEQFF. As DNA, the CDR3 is TGTGCCAGCAGTCTCTCGGAGGGTACCTACAATGAGCAGTTCTTC.

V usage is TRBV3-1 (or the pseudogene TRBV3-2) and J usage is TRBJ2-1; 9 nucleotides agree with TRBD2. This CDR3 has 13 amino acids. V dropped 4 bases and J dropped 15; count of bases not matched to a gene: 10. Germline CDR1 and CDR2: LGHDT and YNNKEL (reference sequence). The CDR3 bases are TGTGCCAGCAGCCCGTTCGCCGGACTAGCGTCGTTCTTC. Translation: CASSPFAGLASFF.

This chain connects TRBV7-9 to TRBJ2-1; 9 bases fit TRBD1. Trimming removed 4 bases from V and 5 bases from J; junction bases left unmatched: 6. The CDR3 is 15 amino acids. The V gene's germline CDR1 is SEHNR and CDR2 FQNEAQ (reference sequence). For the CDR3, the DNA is TGTGCCAGCAGCTGGGGACAGGGCCTCAACAATGAGCAGTTCTTC. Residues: CASSWGQGLNNEQFF.